These 2 T cell receptor beta chains share one sample of origin, sequenced in a study of blood T cell repertoires in COVID-19. Here immunoSEQ multiplex PCR was the method, and the copy in TCRdb shows in-frame clones only, minus some. The sample includes approximately 240,000 clones, 82% of them seen just once. The sequenced material came from peripheral blood. Every receptor here comes from a woman of 80 years or more with active or convalescent COVID-19.

A remark on this clone: Other nucleotide sequences from this sample produce the same CDR3. This chain's CDR3 is CASSERGRETQYF. CDR3 nucleotide sequence: TGTGCCAGCAGTGAGCGGGGTCGGGAGACCCAGTACTTC. The rearrangement uses TRBV2 and TRBJ2-5; maybe TRBD2 (6 bases). This CDR3 is built from 13 residues. Germline lookup yields CDR1 SNHLY and CDR2 FYNNEI. V was cut by 3 bases and J by 5 bases, with 10 bases left in between.

This clone was counted a few times. V usage is TRBV14 and J usage is TRBJ2-7, with 9 bases that match TRBD1. The CDR3 extends over 15 amino acids. The germline V gene encodes CDR1 SGHDN and CDR2 FVKESK. V was pared by 1 base and J by 1 base, with 2 bases of the junction left unmatched. CDR3 sequence reads: CASSQAGTGSYEQYF. In DNA, the CDR3 is TGTGCCAGCAGCCAAGCCGGGACAGGGTCCTACGAGCAGTACTTC.